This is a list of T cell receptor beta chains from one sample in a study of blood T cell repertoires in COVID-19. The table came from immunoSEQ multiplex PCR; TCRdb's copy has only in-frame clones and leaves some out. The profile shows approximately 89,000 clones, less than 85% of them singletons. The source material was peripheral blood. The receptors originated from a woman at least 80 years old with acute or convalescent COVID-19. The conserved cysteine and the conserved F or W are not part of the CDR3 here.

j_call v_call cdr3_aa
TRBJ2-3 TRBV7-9 ASTMGATDTQY
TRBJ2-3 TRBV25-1 ASSEGGGTDTQY
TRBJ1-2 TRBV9 ASSVNGEGGYT
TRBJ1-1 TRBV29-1 SATPRQVLRSTEAF
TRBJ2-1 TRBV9 ASSPKAGVTSYNEQF
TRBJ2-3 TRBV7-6 ASSSAGTSNTDTQY
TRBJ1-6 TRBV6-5 ASSYGSSYNSPLH
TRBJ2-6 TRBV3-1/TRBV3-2 ASRGTGGSGANVLT
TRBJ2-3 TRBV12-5 ASGLVEDTQY
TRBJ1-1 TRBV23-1 ASSHGAGDTEAF
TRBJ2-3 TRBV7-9 ASSFWTGGYADTQY
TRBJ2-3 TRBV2 ATRDSGDTQY
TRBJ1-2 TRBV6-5 ASSQGQNYGYT
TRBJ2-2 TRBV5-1 ASRTGLAGYDTGELF
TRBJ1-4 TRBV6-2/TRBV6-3 ASSWGPENNEKLF
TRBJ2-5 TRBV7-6 ASSKTSGGARETQY
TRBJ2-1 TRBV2 AIKLTEEYNEQF
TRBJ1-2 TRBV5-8 ASSLDSGRNYGYT
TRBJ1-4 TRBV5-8 ASKGDATNEKLF
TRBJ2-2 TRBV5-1 ASMTGSTGELF
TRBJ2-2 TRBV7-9 ASTKASGGSGELF
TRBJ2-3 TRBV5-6 ASSRKRGTDTQY
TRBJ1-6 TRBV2 ASRTQGPNSPLH
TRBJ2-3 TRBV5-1 ASSLGANGGTDTQY
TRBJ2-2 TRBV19 ASSRDRFTGELF
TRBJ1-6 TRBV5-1 ASRGTVTNSPLH
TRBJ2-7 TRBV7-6 ASSLGGTGDYEQY